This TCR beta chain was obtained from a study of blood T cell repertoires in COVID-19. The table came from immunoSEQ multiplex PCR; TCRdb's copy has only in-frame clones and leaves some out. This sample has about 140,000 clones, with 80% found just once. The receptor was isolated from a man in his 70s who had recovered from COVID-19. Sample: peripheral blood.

The CDR3 nucleotides read TGTGCCAGCAGTCCTGTGGAGGGCGATGATAGCAATCAGCCCCAGCATTTT. Encoded protein: CASSPVEGDDSNQPQHF. This sequence joins TRBV27 and TRBJ1-5; unclear D gene. CDR3 length: 17 residues. Germline CDR1 and CDR2: MNHEY and SMNVEV (reference sequence). V lost 5 bases to trimming and J lost 0 bases, with 17 bases between them.